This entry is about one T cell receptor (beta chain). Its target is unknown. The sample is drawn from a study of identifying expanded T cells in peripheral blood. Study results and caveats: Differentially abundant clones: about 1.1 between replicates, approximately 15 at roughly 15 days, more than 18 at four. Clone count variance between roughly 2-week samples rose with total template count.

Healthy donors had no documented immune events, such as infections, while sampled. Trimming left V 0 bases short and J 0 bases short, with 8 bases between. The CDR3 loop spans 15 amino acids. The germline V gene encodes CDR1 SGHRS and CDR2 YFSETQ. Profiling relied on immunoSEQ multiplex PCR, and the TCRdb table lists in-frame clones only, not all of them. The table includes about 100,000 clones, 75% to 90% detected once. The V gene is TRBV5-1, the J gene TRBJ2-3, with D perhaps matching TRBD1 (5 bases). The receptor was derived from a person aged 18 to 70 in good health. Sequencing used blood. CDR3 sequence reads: CASSLGGRSTDTQYF. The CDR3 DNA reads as TGCGCCAGCAGCTTGGGGGGCAGGAGCACAGATACGCAGTATTTT.